A single sample gave rise to the 4 T cell receptor beta chains below, sequenced in a study of cytomegalovirus exposure and HLA in healthy donors. 13 Jbeta primers and 60 Vbeta primers were used for the PCR. Only in-frame clones appear in the TCRdb table, and some are missing; sequencing was by immunoSEQ multiplex PCR. The table lists 150,000 to 200,000 clones, about four fifths of them singletons. Sequenced sample: PBMCs. Receptors were obtained from a man over 45 in good health and CMV-seropositive.

The J gene is TRBJ1-2, the V gene TRBV7-2; TRBD1 might be the D (5 bases). Deletions cut 5 bases from V and 4 bases from J, with 20 bases between. There are 16 residues in the CDR3. From germline, CDR1 is SGHTA and CDR2 FQGNSA. CDR3 sequence: CASSPNGDIGAYGYTF. Written as DNA, the CDR3 is TGTGCCAGCAGCCCCAATGGGGATATAGGGGCCTATGGCTACACCTTC.

The genes are TRBV19 and TRBJ1-4, with 10 bases fitting TRBD1. CDR3 length: 15 residues. Germline V gives CDR1 LNHDA, CDR2 SQIVND (reference sequence). The V segment lost 4 bases and the J segment 8 bases; nucleotides outside the gene matches: 7. The CDR3 here is CASSTTGTGDEKLFF. DNA of the CDR3: TGTGCCAGTAGTACTACCGGGACAGGGGACGAAAAACTGTTTTTT. Complete variable domain (other parts from reference TRBV19 and TRBJ1-4): DGGITQSPKYLFRKEGQNVTLSCEQNLNHDAMYWYRQDPGQGLRLIYYSQIVNDFQKGDIAEGYSVSREKKESFPLTVTSAQKNPTAFYLCASSTTGTGDEKLFFGSGTQLSVL.

The chain joins TRBV28 to TRBJ1-2; D possibly corresponds to TRBD1 (5 bases). Germline assignment: CDR1 MDHEN and CDR2 SYDVKM. Trimming shortened V by 7 bases and J by 4 bases, and 16 bases separated the two germline ends. This CDR3 is 14 amino acids long. The CDR3 DNA reads as TGTGCCAGCAACTGGGGGGTCACTCTCTATGGCTACACCTTC. It encodes CASNWGVTLYGYTF.

The CDR3 DNA is TGCGCCAGCAGCCAAGTGGATGGGGGGATCTACGAGCAGTACTTC. It specifies CASSQVDGGIYEQYF. This chain links TRBV4-3 with TRBJ2-7, with D perhaps TRBD2 (6 bases). The CDR3 covers 15 residues. Germline values: CDR1 LGHNA, CDR2 YSLEER. V gave up 1 base and J gave up 3 bases, with 13 bases separating them.